A single sample is the source of the 23 T cell receptor beta chains below, sequenced in a study of post-analysis software for immune sequencing data (dated by TCRdb to about 2015). No antigens are known for them. General study outcomes and caveats: Significantly higher frequencies in patients than in controls were found for roughly 5 TRBV segments, including TRBV5-6, TRBV5-1 and TRBV20-1.

Library method: PCR. For sequencing, an Illumina HiSeq 2500 was employed. To reduce PCR and sequencing biases, unique molecular identifiers were incorporated into the TCR beta cDNA libraries. Clones were called with MiXCR by TCRdb after fastp trimmed the public reads at Q25, and only in-frame beta chains were retained. Each entry is one CDR3 protein sequence, shown with its most common DNA and genes. The sample records about 500,000 distinct CDR3 sequences, over 35% of which are singletons. 9.5% to 13% of the sample is taken by the ten largest. Sequencing was performed on blood. These receptors were obtained from a girl aged 10 to 17 with multiple sclerosis.

The rearrangement uses TRBV20-1 and TRBJ2-7; 8 bases match TRBD2. This CDR3 spans 14 amino acids. In germline, CDR1 is DFQATT, CDR2 SNEGSKA (reference sequence). The ends lost 4 bases at V and 5 bases at J; junction bases unmatched: 10. The CDR3 DNA follows: TGCAGTGCTAAACCCTTCCGGGGGGGGGACGAGCAGTACTTC. It encodes CSAKPFRGGDEQYF.

In its sample, this clonotype was seen many times. The V and J genes are TRBV27 and TRBJ1-2; TRBD1 agrees at 7 bases. CDR1 and CDR2 from the germline V gene are MNHEY and SMNVEV (reference sequence). There are 13 residues in the CDR3. J was trimmed by 8 bases and V by 5 bases; bases with no gene match: 8. This CDR3 reads CASSPRQGYGYTF. CDR3 nucleotides: TGTGCCAGCAGTCCGCGACAGGGTTACGGCTACACCTTC.

The V gene is TRBV11-2, the J gene TRBJ2-1; D possibly matches TRBD1 or TRBD2 (5 bases each). Trimming shortened V by 7 bases and J by 2 bases, and 24 bases separated the two germline ends. The CDR3 runs to 18 residues. Looked up from germline, CDR1 is SGHAT and CDR2 is FQNNGV. CDR3 amino acids: CASNQGGDSGSTYNEQFF. The CDR3, as DNA: TGTGCCAGCAACCAGGGTGGGGATTCGGGATCAACCTACAATGAGCAGTTCTTC.

The chain is built from TRBV11-2 and TRBJ2-3; 10 nucleotides line up with TRBD2. V was clipped by 1 base and J by 4 bases; unmatched bases: 5. Germline V CDR1 and CDR2: SGHAT, FQNNGV. CDR3 length equals 16 residues. CDR3 region: CASSLASGRGSDTQYF. The CDR3 DNA follows: TGTGCCAGCAGCTTAGCTAGCGGGAGAGGCTCAGATACGCAGTATTTT.

This clonotype was observed a handful of times. The V call is TRBV4-1, the J call TRBJ2-5; 8 bases align to TRBD2. The V and J ends lost 1 base and 2 bases, in that order; junction bases with no gene match: 18. The CDR3 runs to 20 residues. Germline V gene sequence: CDR1 MGHRA, CDR2 YSYEKL. The CDR3: CASSQGDLGTHGRGQETQYF. CDR3 nucleotide sequence: TGCGCCAGCAGCCAAGGGGATCTAGGGACCCACGGGAGGGGTCAAGAGACCCAGTACTTC.

This clonotype was detected many times. The chain carries TRBV7-2 and TRBJ2-7, with 11 nucleotides matching TRBD1. V was clipped by 3 bases and J by 0 bases; unmatched bases: 1. The CDR3 contains 15 residues. Germline V gene data show CDR1 as SGHTA and CDR2 as FQGNSA. The CDR3 loop is CASSFGTGGSYEQYF. The CDR3 coding sequence is TGTGCCAGCAGCTTCGGGACAGGGGGCTCCTACGAGCAGTACTTC.

This clonotype was counted between two and nine times. V usage is TRBV5-1 and J usage is TRBJ2-7; 10 nucleotides match TRBD2. V shed 0 bases and J 0 bases; nucleotides not matched to a gene: 3. Germline V gene lookup returns CDR1 SGHRS and CDR2 YFSETQ. The CDR3 is made up of 16 amino acids. CDR3 sequence reads: CASSLEASGSSYEQYF. The CDR3 DNA sequence: TGCGCCAGCAGCTTGGAGGCTAGCGGGAGCTCCTACGAGCAGTACTTC.

This clonotype showed up just a few times. V is TRBV29-1 and J is TRBJ2-5, with 9 bases fitting TRBD1. TRBJ2-7 matches the DNA end more closely, so the J call is doubtful. Germline lookup yields CDR1 SQVTM and CDR2 ANQGSEA. The CDR3 is made up of 21 amino acids. CDR3 protein: CSVEESQGARRRPNPYHEQYF. The CDR3 DNA is TGCAGCGTTGAAGAGTCACAGGGGGCGAGGAGGAGGCCCAATCCCTACCACGAGCAGTACTTC.

This clonotype was recorded many times. One end of the junction varies from germline; a read error may be responsible. This rearrangement joins TRBV7-2 to TRBJ2-7; D remains ambiguous. The germline V gene has CDR1 SGHTA and CDR2 FQGNSA. The CDR3 covers 11 residues. CDR3 bases: TGCGCCAGCAGCGAGTCCTACGAGCAGTACTTC. This sequence encodes CASSESYEQYF.

This chain joins TRBV6-1 and TRBJ2-1; no clear D. V lost 1 base and J 4 bases, leaving 11 bases between the germline ends. The CDR3 contains 15 residues. Germline lookup yields CDR1 MNHNS and CDR2 SASEGT. CDR3 DNA: TGTGCCAGCAGTGAAGTCAAAGAAGGGTACAATGAGCAGTTCTTC. It translates to CASSEVKEGYNEQFF.

J is TRBJ2-7 and V is TRBV28; TRBD1 aligns across 9 bases. This CDR3 region has 15 residues. From germline, CDR1 is MDHEN and CDR2 SYDVKM. V was pared by 5 bases and J by 4 bases, with 9 bases of the junction left unmatched. CDR3 in DNA: TGTGCCAGCAGTCCATGGACAGGGGAGAGGTACGAGCAGTACTTC. Translating gives CASSPWTGERYEQYF.

A note on this clonotype: This clone may be a read error of a much larger clone one base away. The J gene is TRBJ2-5, the V gene TRBV5-1, with D unresolved. The better agreement between TRBJ2-7 and the DNA end casts doubt on the J call. The CDR3 covers 12 residues. Germline loops: CDR1 SGHRS, CDR2 YFSETQ. This chain's CDR3 is CASSFVEYEQYF. Written as DNA, the CDR3 is TGCGCCAGCAGCTTTGTGGAATACGAGCAGTACTTC.

The rearrangement joins TRBV5-1 to TRBJ2-7; TRBD1 agrees at 8 bases. After removal of 7 bases from V and 3 bases from J, the junction contained 9 bases not matched to a gene. This CDR3 has 14 amino acids. Germline-derived CDR1 and CDR2 are SGHRS and YFSETQ. The CDR3 bases are TGCGCCAGCTATTCCGGGACAGGTGTCTACGAGCAGTACTTC. Translating it yields CASYSGTGVYEQYF.

This clonotype has only a few counts. The V call is TRBV7-2, the J call TRBJ1-2, with D hard to call. In germline, CDR1 is SGHTA, CDR2 FQGNSA. The CDR3 has 12 residues. Between the trimmed V and J ends, which lost 5 bases and 5 bases, there was a span of 9 bases. The CDR3 sequence: CASSTRTYGYTF. The CDR3 coding sequence is TGTGCCAGCAGCACCCGGACGTATGGCTACACCTTC.

The chain links TRBV5-1 to TRBJ2-1; D is perhaps TRBD2 (5 bases). The J call may be mistaken, given a closer DNA end match to TRBJ2-7. Germline values: CDR1 SGHRS, CDR2 YFSETQ. The CDR3 is 16 amino acids. CDR3 protein: CASSNEGQNKHNEQYF. CDR3 in DNA: TGCGCCAGCAGCAACGAGGGCCAAAACAAGCACAATGAGCAGTACTTC.

The chain uses TRBV28 and TRBJ2-5; D assignment may be TRBD1 or TRBD2 (5 bases each). The end of the DNA is better explained by TRBJ2-7, so the J call may be wrong. This CDR3 has 13 residues. Germline CDR1 is MDHEN and CDR2 is SYDVKM. Written as DNA, the CDR3 is TGTGCCAGCAGTTTGGCCAGGGAGAACGAGCAGTACTTC. Its protein product is CASSLARENEQYF.

V usage is TRBV24-1 and J usage is TRBJ2-6; D not resolved. In germline, CDR1 is KGHDR, CDR2 SFDVKD. V shed 3 bases and J shed 4 bases, with 9 bases lying between them. The CDR3 consists of 15 residues. The CDR3 region is CATSDVTDGANVLTF. Here the CDR3 DNA reads TGTGCCACCAGTGATGTGACGGACGGGGCCAACGTCCTGACTTTC.

CDR3 coding DNA: TGCGCCAGCAGCTACGAGTCACTAGGGGCCTACGAGCAGTACTTC. Translated: CASSYESLGAYEQYF. V usage is TRBV5-1 and J usage is TRBJ2-7, with D perhaps matching TRBD1 or TRBD2 (5 bases each). In germline, CDR1 is SGHRS, CDR2 YFSETQ. The ends were cut back, 3 bases at V and 2 bases at J, with 15 bases in the middle. CDR3 length: 15 residues. Complete variable domain (other parts from reference TRBV5-1 and TRBJ2-7): KAGVTQTPRYLIKTRGQQVTLSCSPISGHRSVSWYQQTPGQGLQFLFEYFSETQRNKGNFPGRFSGRQFSNSRSEMNVSTLELGDSALYLCASSYESLGAYEQYFGPGTRLTVT.

In its sample, this clonotype was seen a few times. CDR3 sequence reads: CSARQSGTDTQYF. In DNA form, the CDR3 reads TGCAGTGCTAGGCAAAGTGGCACAGATACGCAGTATTTT. The chain recombines TRBV20-1 with TRBJ2-3, with D hard to call. V was clipped by 3 bases and J by 1 base, with 8 bases between them. Germline-derived CDR1 and CDR2 are DFQATT and SNEGSKA (reference sequence). This CDR3 is built from 13 residues.

Only a few counts were recorded for this clonotype. The chain couples TRBV13 to TRBJ2-3, with D tentatively TRBD2 (6 bases). V was clipped by 0 bases and J by 5 bases, with 9 bases between them. Germline-derived CDR1 and CDR2 are PRHDT and FYEKMQ (reference sequence). The CDR3 runs 14 residues. Here the CDR3 DNA reads TGTGCCAGCAGCTTAGGCGGGAGAATAGATACGCAGTATTTT. It codes for CASSLGGRIDTQYF.

This clonotype was seen a few times. This sequence joins TRBV7-3 and TRBJ1-2; TRBD1 might be the D (6 bases). The CDR3 is 11 amino acids. V was cut by 10 bases and J by 4 bases, with 10 bases left in between. The germline V gene encodes CDR1 SGHTA and CDR2 FQGTGA. This CDR3 is CAKTGPYGYTF. CDR3 DNA sequence: TGTGCCAAGACAGGTCCCTATGGCTACACCTTC. Full variable domain (remainder filled in from reference TRBV7-3 and TRBJ1-2): GAGVSQTPSNKVTEKGKYVELRCDPISGHTALYWYRQSLGQGPEFLIYFQGTGAADDSGLPNDRFFAVRPEGSVSTLKIQRTERGDSAVYLCAKTGPYGYTFGSGTRLTVV.

The gene calls are TRBV29-1 and TRBJ2-5; no definite D call. Per the germline V gene, CDR1 is SQVTM and CDR2 is ANQGSEA. Trimming cost V 3 bases and J 5 bases, with 13 bases left between them. The CDR3 has 13 amino acids. The CDR3 region has the DNA TGCAGCGTTGATAGAACCGGTGGCGAGACCCAGTACTTC. Translation: CSVDRTGGETQYF.

This clonotype was counted only a few times. The chain couples TRBV2 to TRBJ2-1; a possible D gene is TRBD1 (5 bases). Between the trimmed V and J ends, which lost 5 bases and 7 bases, there was a span of 12 bases. The CDR3 is made up of 13 amino acids. The V gene's germline CDR1 is SNHLY and CDR2 FYNNEI. The CDR3 protein is CASSQQAGNEQFF. In DNA form, the CDR3 reads TGTGCCAGCAGTCAACAGGCCGGGAATGAGCAGTTCTTC.